A selection of T cell receptor beta chains follows, all from one sample in a study of blood T cell repertoires in COVID-19. Assay: immunoSEQ multiplex PCR; the TCRdb copy retains only in-frame clones and omits some. This sample has roughly 32,000 clones; approximately 90% occur once, and the top ten carry more than 3%. Sequencing was carried out using peripheral blood. The receptors originated from a man in his fifties or sixties with acute or convalescent COVID-19. Both conserved end residues are part of each CDR3. A D gene is named only where the DNA matches it firmly. Some rows mark clone size as missing; the rest say once, few, many or name a class of expanded clone.

TGCGCCAGCAGCTTGAGGGAGGGTGGGTGGACTGAAGCTTTCTTT	CASSLREGGWTEAFF	NA	TRBJ1-1	NA	TRBV5-1
TGTGCCAGTAGAGAAGCGGGTAACACCGGGGAGCTGTTTTTT	CASREAGNTGELFF	NA	TRBJ2-2	NA	TRBV19
TGTGCCAGCAGACAACAGACAGTGTCGAACACCGGGGAGCTGTTTTTT	CASRQQTVSNTGELFF	NA	TRBJ2-2	NA	TRBV4-2
TGTGCCAGCAGCCGCCGGGACATGGTCGGCTCTGGAAACACCATATATTTT	CASSRRDMVGSGNTIYF	NA	TRBJ1-3	NA	TRBV16
TGTGCCAGCAGTGTAACAGGGATAAACACCATATATTTT	CASSVTGINTIYF	NA	TRBJ1-3	few	TRBV2
TGCGCCAGCAGCCTTGGCGGCAGGGAGGATGAAAAACTGTTTTTT	CASSLGGREDEKLFF	NA	TRBJ1-4	few	TRBV5-1
TGTGCCAGCAGCGGGGCTCCTAATTCACCCCTCCACTTT	CASSGAPNSPLHF	NA	TRBJ1-6	NA	TRBV5-8
TGTGCCAGCAGCTTAGCGAGGGACAGGGTCTCCTACGAGCAGTACTTC	CASSLARDRVSYEQYF	TRBD1	TRBJ2-7	NA	TRBV7-8
TGTGCCTGGAGTGTCCAGCGCAACTATGGCTACACCTTC	CAWSVQRNYGYTF	NA	TRBJ1-2	NA	TRBV30
TGTGCCAGCAGTACGCCGGGTTTAAACATTCAGTACTTC	CASSTPGLNIQYF	NA	TRBJ2-4	NA	TRBV28
TGCGCCAGCAGTCGTGAACCGGGACTAGCGGGAGGGCGGGAGCAGTTCTTC	CASSREPGLAGGREQFF	TRBD2	TRBJ2-1	NA	TRBV5-1
TGTGCCAGCAGTTTTTACAGAAACACTGAAGCTTTCTTT	CASSFYRNTEAFF	NA	TRBJ1-1	NA	TRBV6-5
TGTGCAGTGGGTCGGGAGGGCCTCGAGGAGCAGTTCTTC	CAVGREGLEEQFF	TRBD2	TRBJ2-1	NA	TRBV7-9
TGCGCCAGCAGCACTGGACAGGGAGTGGTAGGGCAAGAGACCCAGTACTTC	CASSTGQGVVGQETQYF	TRBD1	TRBJ2-5	NA	TRBV5-1
TGTGCCAGCAGCCAACCTCGGACACCTTACGAGCAGTACTTC	CASSQPRTPYEQYF	NA	TRBJ2-7	once	TRBV4-2
TGTGCCTGGAGTAGAGGGAATGAAAAACTGTTTTTT	CAWSRGNEKLFF	NA	TRBJ1-4	NA	TRBV30
TGTGCCAGTAGTATAGATCTCCGACAGATCCTAGCCAAAAACATTCAGTACTTC	CASSIDLRQILAKNIQYF	NA	TRBJ2-4	NA	TRBV19
TGTGCCAGCAGGGCAGCGAGCTATGGCTACACCTTC	CASRAASYGYTF	NA	TRBJ1-2	NA	TRBV2
TGTGCCAGCAGCCCTCGGCTCGGTAGACAGGGACACGGCTACACCTTC	CASSPRLGRQGHGYTF	TRBD1	TRBJ1-2	NA	TRBV5-5
TGTGCCAGCAGCGGAGGACAGGGTATTTCACCCCTCCACTTT	CASSGGQGISPLHF	TRBD1	TRBJ1-6	NA	TRBV9
TGCAGCGGCGGCGGGACGCGCACAGATACGCAGTATTTT	CSGGGTRTDTQYF	NA	TRBJ2-3	NA	TRBV29-1
TGTGCCAGCACCCTCGGCGCGGGAAGCTCCTACAATGAGCAGTTCTTC	CASTLGAGSSYNEQFF	NA	TRBJ2-1	NA	TRBV11-3
TGTGCCAGCAGCCGAGGGACTCTCTATGGCTACACCTTC	CASSRGTLYGYTF	NA	TRBJ1-2	NA	TRBV11-3
TGCGCCAGCAGCTTGGACGTTCCCGGGAATAATTCACCCCTCCACTTT	CASSLDVPGNNSPLHF	NA	TRBJ1-6	NA	TRBV5-1
TGTGCCAACCACCGGGACTGGAACACTGAAGCTTTCTTT	CANHRDWNTEAFF	NA	TRBJ1-1	NA	TRBV2
TGTGCCTGGAGACGGGGAGATCAGCCCCAGCATTTT	CAWRRGDQPQHF	NA	TRBJ1-5	NA	TRBV30
TGTGCCAGCAGTAGGGAGGGCCCGGACACCGGGGAGCTGTTTTTT	CASSREGPDTGELFF	TRBD2	TRBJ2-2	NA	TRBV2
TGCAGCGCGGGACTAGCGGGGGTAGGGGATACGCAGTATTTT	CSAGLAGVGDTQYF	TRBD2	TRBJ2-3	NA	TRBV29-1
TGTGCCAGCAGCCAAGACACTATTGCCGGGGAGCTGTTTTTT	CASSQDTIAGELFF	NA	TRBJ2-2	NA	TRBV3-1/TRBV3-2
TGTGCCAGCAGCAGGAGGTTGACGAACACTGAAGCTTTCTTT	CASSRRLTNTEAFF	NA	TRBJ1-1	NA	TRBV2
TGTGCCTGTAGCCGGGGGCGGGAGGCCAAATACGAGCAGTACTTC	CACSRGREAKYEQYF	TRBD2	TRBJ2-7	NA	TRBV6-5
TGCGCCAGCAGCCCCGACAGCCTGTCAACTCGGGGCTACACCTTC	CASSPDSLSTRGYTF	NA	TRBJ1-2	NA	TRBV5-1
TGTGCCAGCAGCCCTTCGCAACTAGCGGGAAACAATGAGCAGTTCTTC	CASSPSQLAGNNEQFF	TRBD2	TRBJ2-1	NA	TRBV3-1/TRBV3-2
TGTGCCAGCAGCTTAGTAGGGGTGGCGCAGTATTTT	CASSLVGVAQYF	NA	TRBJ2-3	NA	TRBV11-2
TGTGCCAGCAATCAGGGGAGTGAGAATGGCTACACCTTC	CASNQGSENGYTF	NA	TRBJ1-2	NA	TRBV28
TGTGCCAGCAGCTTAAGTGACGGGGAGGTGCACCCGCAGTACTTC	CASSLSDGEVHPQYF	NA	TRBJ2-7	NA	TRBV7-3
TGTGCTAGTGGTTTGCCCCCGGGGACTAGCGGGATGAGGGGTGAGCAGTTCTTC	CASGLPPGTSGMRGEQFF	TRBD2	TRBJ2-1	NA	TRBV12-5
TGCGCCAGCAGCTTGGCCAGGAATGAGCAGTTCTTC	CASSLARNEQFF	NA	TRBJ2-1	NA	TRBV5-1
TGTGCCAGCAGCCCTCCCCCGGGACAGCTTTACCAAGAGACCCAGTACTTC	CASSPPPGQLYQETQYF	TRBD1	TRBJ2-5	NA	TRBV9
TGTGCCAGCAGTCCCCGGTCGGACACTGAAGCTTTCTTT	CASSPRSDTEAFF	NA	TRBJ1-1	few	TRBV6-5
TGTGCCAGCAGCGCCGGGACAGGGCTATACGAGCAGTACTTC	CASSAGTGLYEQYF	TRBD1	TRBJ2-7	NA	TRBV5-8
TGTGCCAGCAGCAAAGCTTCTAGCGGGAGCATGTTCGGTGAGCAGTTCTTC	CASSKASSGSMFGEQFF	NA	TRBJ2-1	NA	TRBV21-1
TGTGCCAGCAGCTTCCCAGGTTCCACAAAAAACATTCAGTACTTC	CASSFPGSTKNIQYF	NA	TRBJ2-4	NA	TRBV7-2
TGTGCCAGCAGTGAAGGGAGGTTTCCTAGACAGGGCGGCAATCAGCCCCAGCATTTT	CASSEGRFPRQGGNQPQHF	TRBD1	TRBJ1-5	NA	TRBV6-1
TGTGCCAGCAGCGGGTCGACAAGGGAAGCTTTCTTT	CASSGSTREAFF	NA	TRBJ1-1	NA	TRBV9
TGTGCCAGCACCCCGGGGAATTCACCCCTCCACTTT	CASTPGNSPLHF	NA	TRBJ1-6	NA	TRBV12-3/TRBV12-4
TGTGCCAGTAGTATCCACAGCCCCCTGAACACTGAAGCTTTCTTT	CASSIHSPLNTEAFF	NA	TRBJ1-1	NA	TRBV19
TGTGCCAGCAGCTTAGGCGCGGCCCCCTACGAGCAGTACTTC	CASSLGAAPYEQYF	NA	TRBJ2-7	NA	TRBV7-2
TGTGCCAGCAGCTTAGGTACTAGCGGGACCGGACAAGAGACCCAGTACTTC	CASSLGTSGTGQETQYF	TRBD2	TRBJ2-5	NA	TRBV11-3
TGTGCCATCAGTGATCCGGGGACAGGGGCGCAAGAGACCCAGTACTTC	CAISDPGTGAQETQYF	TRBD1	TRBJ2-5	NA	TRBV10-3
TGTGCCGTACGTCCTAGCGGGAGCAATGAGCAGTTCTTC	CAVRPSGSNEQFF	TRBD2	TRBJ2-1	NA	TRBV10-3
TGTGCCAGCTCACCAGGCAGGGGCTATCAGCCCCAGCATTTT	CASSPGRGYQPQHF	NA	TRBJ1-5	NA	TRBV18